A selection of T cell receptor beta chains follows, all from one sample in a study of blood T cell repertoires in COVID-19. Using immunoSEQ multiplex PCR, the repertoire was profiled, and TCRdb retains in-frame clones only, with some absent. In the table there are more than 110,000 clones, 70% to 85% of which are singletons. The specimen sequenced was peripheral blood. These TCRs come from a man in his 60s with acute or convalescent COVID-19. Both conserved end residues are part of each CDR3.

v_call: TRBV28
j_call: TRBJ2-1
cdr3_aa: CASSSPGTGAEQFF

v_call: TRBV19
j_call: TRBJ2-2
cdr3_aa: CASKRAGLNTGELFF

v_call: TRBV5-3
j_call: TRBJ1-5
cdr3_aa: CARSLKTGEGSNQPQHF

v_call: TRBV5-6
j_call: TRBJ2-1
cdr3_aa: CASSPGTSGPYDEQFF

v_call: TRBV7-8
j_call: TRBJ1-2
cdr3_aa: CASSLGLLEGYTF

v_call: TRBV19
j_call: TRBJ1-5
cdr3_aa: CASTHLREGGKQPQHF

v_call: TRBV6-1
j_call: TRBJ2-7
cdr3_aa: CASSEGSGIEQYF

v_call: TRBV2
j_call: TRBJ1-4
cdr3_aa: CASSPQGAGEKLFF

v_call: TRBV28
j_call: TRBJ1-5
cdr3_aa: CASSLVTGASQPQHF

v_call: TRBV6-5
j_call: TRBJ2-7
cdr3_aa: CASSNPGTEEQYF

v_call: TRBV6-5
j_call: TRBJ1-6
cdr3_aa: CASSNTRGFSPLHF

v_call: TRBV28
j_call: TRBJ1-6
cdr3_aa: CASSFPSGTGPNSPLHF

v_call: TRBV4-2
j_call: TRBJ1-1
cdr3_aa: CASSPRGTEAFF

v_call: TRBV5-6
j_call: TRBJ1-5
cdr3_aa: CASSLYQGHQPQHF

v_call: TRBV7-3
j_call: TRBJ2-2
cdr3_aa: CASSLGASGTGELFF

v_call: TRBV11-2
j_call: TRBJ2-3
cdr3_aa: CASNLLAGGDTQYF

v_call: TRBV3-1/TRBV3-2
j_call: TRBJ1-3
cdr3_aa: CASSQTGSGNTIYF

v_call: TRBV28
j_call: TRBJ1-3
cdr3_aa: CARMDSRTCSGNTIYF

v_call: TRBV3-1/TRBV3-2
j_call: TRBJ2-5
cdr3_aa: CASSQTPGGETQYF

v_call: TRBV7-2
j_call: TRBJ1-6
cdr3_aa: CASSLQGYNSPLHF

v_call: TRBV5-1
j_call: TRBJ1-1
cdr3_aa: CASSLQGPNTEAFF

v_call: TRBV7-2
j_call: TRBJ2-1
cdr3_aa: CASSFGYSGNEQFF

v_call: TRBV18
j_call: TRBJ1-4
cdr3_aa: CASSPTGGVNEKLFF

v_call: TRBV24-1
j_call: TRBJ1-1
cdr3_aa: CATSDPRGSNTEAFF

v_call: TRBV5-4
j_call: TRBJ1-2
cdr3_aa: CASSLSGQGSGYTF

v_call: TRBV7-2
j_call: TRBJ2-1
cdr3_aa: CASTRDRVGDEQFF

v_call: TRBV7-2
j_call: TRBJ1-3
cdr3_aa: CASSLVTGQISGNTIYF

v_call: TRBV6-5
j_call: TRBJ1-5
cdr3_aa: CASSHGQGIKPQHF

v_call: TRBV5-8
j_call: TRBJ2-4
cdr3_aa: CASSRKTVLGGNIQYF

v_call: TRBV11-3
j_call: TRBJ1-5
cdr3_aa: CASSSDSSNQPQHF

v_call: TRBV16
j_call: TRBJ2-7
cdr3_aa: CASSQTGDEQYF

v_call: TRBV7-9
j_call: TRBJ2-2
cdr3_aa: CASSLGAGGRRTGELFF

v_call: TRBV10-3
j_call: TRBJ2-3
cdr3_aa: CAISGDSPTDTQYF

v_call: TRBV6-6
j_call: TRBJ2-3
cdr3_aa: CASRQTGGGTDTQYF

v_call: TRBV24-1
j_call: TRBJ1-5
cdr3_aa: CATSDLAGEWNQPQHF